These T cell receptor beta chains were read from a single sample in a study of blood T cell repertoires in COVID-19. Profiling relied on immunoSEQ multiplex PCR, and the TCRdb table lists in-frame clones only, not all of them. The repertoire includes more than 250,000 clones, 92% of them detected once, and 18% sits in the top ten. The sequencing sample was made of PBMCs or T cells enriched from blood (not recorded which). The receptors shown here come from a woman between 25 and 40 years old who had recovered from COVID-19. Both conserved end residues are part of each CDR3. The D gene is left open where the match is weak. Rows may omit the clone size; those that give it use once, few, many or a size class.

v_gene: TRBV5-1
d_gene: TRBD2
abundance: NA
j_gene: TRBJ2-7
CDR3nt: TGCGCCAGCAGCTTGGGGGCTAGCGGGAGTTACGAGCAGTACTTC
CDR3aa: CASSLGASGSYEQYF

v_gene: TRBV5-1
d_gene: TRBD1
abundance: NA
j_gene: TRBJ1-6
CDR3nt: TGCGCCAGCAGCTTCGGACAGGGTATTAGTTCACCCCTCCACTTT
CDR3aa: CASSFGQGISSPLHF

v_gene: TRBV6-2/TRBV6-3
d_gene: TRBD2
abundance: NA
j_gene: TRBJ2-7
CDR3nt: TGTGCCAGCAGCCTCTGGGGGACTAGCGGGTACGAGCAGTACTTC
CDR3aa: CASSLWGTSGYEQYF

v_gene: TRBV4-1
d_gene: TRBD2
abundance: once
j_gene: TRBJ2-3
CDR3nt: TGCGCCAGCAGCCAAGGGCTAGCGGGAGGCACAGATACGCAGTATTTT
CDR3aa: CASSQGLAGGTDTQYF

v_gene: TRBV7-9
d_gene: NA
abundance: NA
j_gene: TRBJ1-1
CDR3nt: TGTGCCAGCAGCTTAGCCGGACAGCCTTTGAATACTGAAGCTTTCTTT
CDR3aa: CASSLAGQPLNTEAFF

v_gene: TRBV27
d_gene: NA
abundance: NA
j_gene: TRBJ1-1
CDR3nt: TGTGCCAGCAGCGGGAGTAGGGACACTGAAGCTTTCTTT
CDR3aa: CASSGSRDTEAFF

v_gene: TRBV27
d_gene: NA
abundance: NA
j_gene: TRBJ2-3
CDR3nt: TGTGCCAGCAGGAGAATTACGATAGATACGCAGTATTTT
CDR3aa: CASRRITIDTQYF

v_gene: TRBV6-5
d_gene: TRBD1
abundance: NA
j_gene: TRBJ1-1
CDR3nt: TGTGCCAGCAGTCGGGACAGGGGGCTTGAAGCTTTCTTT
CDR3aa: CASSRDRGLEAFF

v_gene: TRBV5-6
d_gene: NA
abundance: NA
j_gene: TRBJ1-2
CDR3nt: TGTGCCAGCAGCTTAGACAGGCATGAAAGGGAAAACGAAGATGGCTACACCTTC
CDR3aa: CASSLDRHERENEDGYTF

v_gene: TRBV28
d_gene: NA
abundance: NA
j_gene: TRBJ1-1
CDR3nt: TGTGCCAGCAGTTTCGGTATGAACACTGAAGCTTTCTTT
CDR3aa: CASSFGMNTEAFF

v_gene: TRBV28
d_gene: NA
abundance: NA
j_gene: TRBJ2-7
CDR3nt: TGTGCCAGCAGTTTAGTAGTCCCTTCGAGGCTCGAGCAGTACTTC
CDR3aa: CASSLVVPSRLEQYF

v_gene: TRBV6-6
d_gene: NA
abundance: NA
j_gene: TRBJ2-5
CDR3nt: TGTGCCAGCAGTTACTCGGAGTGGCGGGGCGAAGAGACCCAGTACTTC
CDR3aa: CASSYSEWRGEETQYF

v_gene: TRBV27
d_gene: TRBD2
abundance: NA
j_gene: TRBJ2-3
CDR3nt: TGTGCCAGCAGTTTCGGACTAGCGGGAGCCGCAGATACGCAGTATTTT
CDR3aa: CASSFGLAGAADTQYF

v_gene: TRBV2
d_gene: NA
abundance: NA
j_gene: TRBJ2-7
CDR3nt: TGTGCCAGCAGCCGTCTCTACGAGCAGTACTTC
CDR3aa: CASSRLYEQYF

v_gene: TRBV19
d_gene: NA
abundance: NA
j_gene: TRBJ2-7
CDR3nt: TGTGCCAGTAGTCTTAGACAGGGACTGTACGAGCAGTACTTC
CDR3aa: CASSLRQGLYEQYF

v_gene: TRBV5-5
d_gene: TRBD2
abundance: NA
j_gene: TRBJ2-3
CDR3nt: TGTGCCAGCAGCGCGGGGGGCACAGATACGCAGTATTTT
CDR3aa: CASSAGGTDTQYF